A single sample gave rise to the 30 T cell receptor beta chains below, sequenced in a study of T cell changes during pregnancy in multiple sclerosis. Sequencing was performed with immunoSEQ multiplex PCR; in TCRdb, only in-frame clones are kept and a portion is missing. Counted here are roughly 35,000 clones, 75% to 95% occurring once; the ten biggest clones make up approximately 11%. Sequencing used CD8+ T cells from peripheral blood mononuclear cells, obtained before pregnancy. The source of these receptors is a female donor with multiple sclerosis, enrolled in a pregnancy study.

V is TRBV27 and J is TRBJ2-3; 7 positions match TRBD2. This CDR3 spans 16 amino acids. Germline V gene data show CDR1 as MNHEY and CDR2 as SMNVEV (reference sequence). Losses at the gene ends were 6 bases for V and 6 bases for J; bases not matched to a gene: 15. The CDR3 reads CASRRIAGQGEDTQYF. The CDR3, as DNA: TGTGCCAGCAGAAGAATAGCGGGCCAGGGCGAGGATACGCAGTATTTT.

The chain uses TRBV12-5 and TRBJ1-5, with unresolved D. V was cut by 4 bases and J by 4 bases, with 8 bases left in between. The germline V gene encodes CDR1 LGHNT and CDR2 FRNRAP. The CDR3 runs to 13 residues. DNA of the CDR3: TGTGCTAGTGGTTCGGAGGTTAATCAGCCCCAGCATTTT. It encodes CASGSEVNQPQHF.

The CDR3 bases are TGTGCCAGCAGCGAACAGGATCGACCCTACGAGCAGTACTTC. This translates into CASSEQDRPYEQYF. V usage is TRBV2 and J usage is TRBJ2-7, with a tentative D call TRBD1 (5 bases). Germline values: CDR1 SNHLY, CDR2 FYNNEI. The CDR3 extends over 14 amino acids. Trimming pared 6 bases from V and 2 bases from J, leaving 14 bases between.

The chain uses TRBV30 and TRBJ1-2; D might be TRBD1 (5 bases). The CDR3 contains 15 residues. The V end lost 0 bases, the J end lost 4 bases, and 15 bases lay between the germline ends. Per the germline V gene, CDR1 is GTSNPN and CDR2 is SVGIG (reference sequence). The CDR3 sequence is CAWSVGGFSPYGYTF. DNA for the CDR3: TGTGCCTGGAGTGTTGGGGGGTTCTCTCCCTATGGCTACACCTTC.

This clone showed up just once. The chain uses TRBV9 and TRBJ1-2, with 10 bases that match TRBD1. Germline V gene sequence: CDR1 SGDLS, CDR2 YYNGEE. This CDR3 is 18 amino acids long. V lost 3 bases to trimming and J lost 1 base; unmatched junction nucleotides: 12. CDR3 amino acids: CASSAGGQGRRVNYGYTF. The CDR3, as DNA: TGTGCCAGCAGCGCAGGGGGACAGGGGAGAAGGGTTAACTATGGCTACACCTTC.

The chain links TRBV14 to TRBJ2-1; maybe TRBD2 (5 bases). The germline V and J ends were trimmed by 1 base and 2 bases, with 15 bases remaining between them. The CDR3 is 17 amino acids. Germline V gene lookup returns CDR1 SGHDN and CDR2 FVKESK. The CDR3 DNA follows: TGTGCCAGCAGCCAAGGAATACCACTAGAACCCTACAATGAGCAGTTCTTC. This codes for CASSQGIPLEPYNEQFF.

The chain links TRBV7-2 to TRBJ1-2, with 9 bases that match TRBD1. CDR3 length: 16 amino acids. The germline V gene has CDR1 SGHTA and CDR2 FQGNSA. V lost 5 bases to trimming and J lost 7 bases; unmatched junction nucleotides: 14. The CDR3 loop reads CASSPAGDRVLVGYTF. CDR3 in DNA: TGTGCCAGCAGCCCAGCAGGGGACAGGGTCCTAGTTGGCTACACCTTC.

The V gene is TRBV19, the J gene TRBJ2-7; TRBD2 might be the D (5 bases). Trimming shortened V by 3 bases and J by 2 bases, and 17 bases separated the two germline ends. CDR1 is LNHDA, CDR2 SQIVND, per germline (reference sequence). This CDR3 comprises 16 residues. CDR3 sequence reads: CASSIGLTGRAYEQYF. Written as DNA, the CDR3 is TGTGCCAGTAGTATTGGTCTGACGGGAAGGGCCTACGAGCAGTACTTC. The variable domain in full, with the rest retrieved from reference TRBV19 and TRBJ2-7, is DGGITQSPKYLFRKEGQNVTLSCEQNLNHDAMYWYRQDPGQGLRLIYYSQIVNDFQKGDIAEGYSVSREKKESFPLTVTSAQKNPTAFYLCASSIGLTGRAYEQYFGPGTRLTVT.

The chain carries TRBV6-1 and TRBJ2-7, with 10 bases that match TRBD1. Germline values: CDR1 MNHNS, CDR2 SASEGT. J was trimmed by 1 base and V by 10 bases; bases with no gene match: 10. The CDR3 consists of 15 residues. CDR3 sequence (DNA): TGTGCCACCGACCTCGGACAGGGGGGATCCTACGAGCAGTACTTC. It codes for CATDLGQGGSYEQYF.

This sequence joins TRBV25-1 and TRBJ1-4; TRBD1 agrees at 8 bases. With V trimmed by 6 bases and J by 7 bases, 7 bases remained unmatched. The CDR3 runs 14 residues. Germline CDR1 MGHDK, CDR2 SYGVNS. This CDR3 reads CASRQGRGLEKLFF. The CDR3 DNA sequence: TGTGCCAGCAGGCAGGGCAGGGGGCTTGAAAAACTGTTTTTT.

The chain couples TRBV12-1 to TRBJ2-3; TRBD1, as called in the table, went unchecked against the DNA. TRBV12-1 is flagged as a pseudogene. CDR3 length: 16 residues. DNA of the CDR3: TGTGCCAGCAGCTTTGGAAAACAGGGTGCTGCAGATACGCAGTATTTT. Translating gives CASSFGKQGAADTQYF.

V gene TRBV4-3 combines with J gene TRBJ2-7, with TRBD1 matching 8 bases. Germline CDR1 is LGHNA and CDR2 is YSLEER. The V and J ends lost 6 bases and 2 bases, in that order; junction bases with no gene match: 12. The CDR3 length is 16 residues. The CDR3 is CASSPSATGVPYEQYF. The CDR3, as DNA: TGCGCCAGCAGTCCTTCAGCGACAGGGGTCCCCTACGAGCAGTACTTC.

The V and J genes are TRBV6-1 and TRBJ1-2, with 7 nucleotides matching TRBD1. CDR3 length: 13 residues. The V gene's germline CDR1 is MNHNS and CDR2 SASEGT. Trimming took 6 bases from V and 5 from J; bases not matched to a gene: 6. The CDR3 bases are TGTGCCAGCAGGCCGACAGGGTCTTATGGCTACACCTTC. Translated, it gives CASRPTGSYGYTF.

DNA of the CDR3: TGCGCCAGCAGCGATAGACAGGACGCGAACACCGGGGAGCTGTTTTTT. Its translation is CASSDRQDANTGELFF. This chain connects TRBV4-1 to TRBJ2-2; possibly TRBD1 for D (6 bases). The CDR3 loop spans 16 amino acids. Per germline, CDR1 MGHRA and CDR2 YSYEKL. Trimming removed 5 bases at V and 0 bases at J, with 13 bases between.

The rearrangement joins TRBV2 to TRBJ1-1; 7 positions match TRBD1. V trimming: 6 bases; J trimming: 4 bases; junction bases outside the gene matches: 8. The CDR3 consists of 14 residues. CDR1 and CDR2 from the germline V gene are SNHLY and FYNNEI. DNA of the CDR3: TGTGCCAGCAGCTGGAACAGGGGTGGCACTGAAGCTTTCTTT. Translation gives CASSWNRGGTEAFF.

The rearrangement uses TRBV7-6 and TRBJ2-5; no clear D. V was pared by 3 bases and J by 5 bases, with 13 bases between. CDR3 length equals 14 residues. CDR1 and CDR2 from the germline V gene are SGHVS and FNYEAQ. The CDR3 region is CASSLWLVAETQYF. CDR3 DNA: TGTGCCAGCAGCTTGTGGCTGGTGGCCGAGACCCAGTACTTC.

This chain uses TRBV9 with TRBJ1-2; D is uncertain. CDR3 length: 17 residues. Trimming cost V 0 bases and J 5 bases, with 20 bases left between them. CDR1 is SGDLS, CDR2 YYNGEE, per germline. CDR3 region: CASSVDHSSSQIYGYTF. CDR3 sequence (DNA): TGTGCCAGCAGCGTAGATCATAGTTCCTCGCAAATATATGGCTACACCTTC.

The chain couples TRBV27 to TRBJ2-7; 10 nucleotides agree with TRBD2. V lost 8 bases to trimming and J lost 0 bases; unmatched junction nucleotides: 4. This CDR3 has 14 amino acids. Per germline, CDR1 MNHEY and CDR2 SMNVEV (reference sequence). CDR3 sequence: CASSLAGLSYEQYF. CDR3 coding DNA: TGTGCCAGCTCACTAGCGGGGCTCTCCTACGAGCAGTACTTC.

This chain uses TRBV2 with TRBJ2-7; 8 nucleotides match TRBD2. The CDR3 totals 15 residues. Trimming cost V 1 base and J 1 base; bases outside gene matches: 3. The germline CDR1 and CDR2 sequences are SNHLY and FYNNEI. This CDR3 is CASSEEVAGSYEQYF. CDR3 sequence (DNA): TGTGCCAGCAGTGAAGAGGTAGCGGGGTCCTACGAGCAGTACTTC.

This sequence joins TRBV18 and TRBJ2-1, with a possible D match to TRBD2 (6 bases). Germline V gene sequence: CDR1 KGHSH, CDR2 LQKENI. Between the trimmed V and J ends, which lost 0 bases and 14 bases, there was a span of 11 bases. The CDR3 extends over 12 amino acids. The DNA of the CDR3 is TGTGCCAGCTCACCACCCGGGGAGGAGGAGTTCTTC. Translation: CASSPPGEEEFF.

The rearrangement uses TRBV7-3 and TRBJ1-4, with D maybe TRBD1 (5 bases). The CDR3 has 15 residues. V gave up 6 bases and J gave up 7 bases, with 18 bases separating them. Germline lookup yields CDR1 SGHTA and CDR2 FQGTGA. CDR3 DNA sequence: TGTGCCAGCAGACCGATACAGGTGGTCGGTGAAAAACTGTTTTTT. Protein product: CASRPIQVVGEKLFF.

V is TRBV9 and J is TRBJ1-4; D ambiguous. CDR1 and CDR2 from the germline V gene are SGDLS and YYNGEE. Trimming stripped 4 bases from V and 4 bases from J, with 14 bases between. CDR3 size: 15 residues. The CDR3, as DNA: TGTGCCAGCAGCCCCCGCGGAGGGATTAATGAAAAACTGTTTTTT. It specifies CASSPRGGINEKLFF.

J is TRBJ2-7 and V is TRBV27; TRBD2 might be the D (5 bases). Germline CDR1 is MNHEY and CDR2 is SMNVEV (reference sequence). V was clipped by 8 bases and J by 2 bases, with 13 bases between them. The CDR3 consists of 13 residues. The CDR3 is CASGGPPTYEQYF. CDR3 bases: TGTGCCAGCGGAGGTCCGCCGACCTACGAGCAGTACTTC.

The rearrangement joins TRBV11-2 to TRBJ2-5; D possibly corresponds to TRBD1 (5 bases). Germline V gene sequence: CDR1 SGHAT, CDR2 FQNNGV. The CDR3 is made up of 13 amino acids. V was trimmed by 7 bases and J by 3 bases, leaving 12 bases between them. The CDR3 sequence is CASKDGREETQYF. The CDR3 bases are TGTGCCAGCAAGGATGGCAGGGAAGAGACCCAGTACTTC.

The chain couples TRBV7-9 to TRBJ2-3; 10 bases are shared with TRBD2. The CDR3 runs 17 residues. Germline-derived CDR1 and CDR2 are SEHNR and FQNEAQ (reference sequence). V dropped 8 bases and J dropped 0; count of bases not matched to a gene: 11. The DNA for the CDR3 is TGTGCCAGCCGCTCCGGGGCTAGCGGGGGAAGCACAGATACGCAGTATTTT. Its translation: CASRSGASGGSTDTQYF. Full variable domain (outside the CDR3, taken from reference TRBV7-9 and TRBJ2-3): DTGVSQNPRHKITKRGQNVTFRCDPISEHNRLYWYRQTLGQGPEFLTYFQNEAQLEKSRLLSDRFSAERPKGSFSTLEIQRTEQGDSAMYLCASRSGASGGSTDTQYFGPGTRLTVL.

The gene calls are TRBV6-1 and TRBJ1-2; D unresolved. The V and J ends lost 2 bases and 5 bases respectively, with 12 bases between them. Germline V lookup: CDR1 MNHNS, CDR2 SASEGT. The CDR3 totals 14 residues. CDR3 DNA: TGTGCCAGCAGTGAAATGGGCCTGCCTTATGGCTACACCTTC. Translating it yields CASSEMGLPYGYTF.

This clone came up once. The chain carries TRBV11-3 and TRBJ2-7; 8 bases map to TRBD1. Germline trimming cut 5 bases from V and 4 bases from J; bases unmatched to any gene: 7. Germline CDR1 SGHNT, CDR2 YENEEA. This CDR3 region has 14 residues. CDR3 loop: CASSAGTGLYEQYF. CDR3 nucleotide sequence: TGTGCCAGCAGCGCCGGGACAGGTTTGTACGAGCAGTACTTC.

The chain is built from TRBV11-3 and TRBJ1-1; D call uncertain. Trimming stripped 1 base from V and 3 bases from J, with 3 bases between. The germline CDR1 and CDR2 sequences are SGHNT and YENEEA. The CDR3 runs 12 residues. For the CDR3, the DNA is TGTGCCAGCAGCTTAGGAGACACTGAAGCTTTCTTT. Its translation: CASSLGDTEAFF.

This clone has a single count. The V gene is TRBV11-2, the J gene TRBJ2-2; a weak D match, TRBD2 (5 bases). V lost 6 bases, J lost 8 bases, and 16 bases lay in between. From germline, CDR1 is SGHAT and CDR2 FQNNGV. This CDR3 contains 14 residues. The CDR3 DNA reads TGTGCCAGCAGTTTTCTGGGAGCCGGTGGGGAGCTGTTTTTT. This codes for CASSFLGAGGELFF.

The genes are TRBV4-3 and TRBJ2-6; unclear D gene. The V end lost 0 bases, the J end lost 3 bases, and 9 bases lay between the germline ends. Germline CDR1 is LGHNA and CDR2 is YSLEER. This CDR3 is 16 amino acids long. CDR3 residues: CASSQDPEDGANVLTF. The CDR3 DNA sequence: TGCGCCAGCAGCCAAGATCCAGAGGATGGGGCCAACGTCCTGACTTTC.